The clone carrying this TCR beta chain was observed once. The germline gives CDR1 LGHDT, CDR2 YNNKEL (reference sequence). CDR3 length: 16 residues. V shed 1 base and J shed 7 bases, with 16 bases lying between them. Here immunoSEQ multiplex PCR was the method, and the copy in TCRdb shows in-frame clones only, minus some. The sample lists about 380,000 clones, 88% occurring once. This record comes from a study of blood T cell repertoires in COVID-19. Study as a whole: COVID-19 samples collected from the United States, Italy and Spain covered acute and convalescent phases. Nucleic acid was either cDNA or gDNA, and it came from T cells, B-cell-depleted T cells, or PBMCs.

Participant-given clinical history determined each cohort assignment. The chain carries TRBV3-1 (or the pseudogene TRBV3-2) and TRBJ1-4; D perhaps matches TRBD1 (6 bases). Sequences were obtained from PBMCs or T cells enriched from blood (not recorded which). The source is a woman in her late teens or twenties who had recovered from COVID-19. CDR3 residues: CASSQGMGGQSEKLFF. CDR3 coding DNA: TGTGCCAGCAGCCAAGGGATGGGGGGGCAAAGTGAAAAACTGTTTTTT.